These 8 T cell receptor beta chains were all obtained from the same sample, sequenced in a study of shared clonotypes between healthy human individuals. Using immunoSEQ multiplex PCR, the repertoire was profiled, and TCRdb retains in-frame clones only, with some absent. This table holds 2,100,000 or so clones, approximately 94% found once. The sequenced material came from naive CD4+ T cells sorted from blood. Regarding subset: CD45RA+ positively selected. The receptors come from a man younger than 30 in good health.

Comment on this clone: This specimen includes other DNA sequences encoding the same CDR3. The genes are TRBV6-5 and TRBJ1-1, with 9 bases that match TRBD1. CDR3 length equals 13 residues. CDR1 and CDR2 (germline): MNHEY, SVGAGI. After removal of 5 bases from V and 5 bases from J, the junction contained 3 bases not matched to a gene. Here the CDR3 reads CASSRQGGTEAFF. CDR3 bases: TGTGCCAGCAGTCGACAGGGGGGGACTGAAGCTTTCTTT.

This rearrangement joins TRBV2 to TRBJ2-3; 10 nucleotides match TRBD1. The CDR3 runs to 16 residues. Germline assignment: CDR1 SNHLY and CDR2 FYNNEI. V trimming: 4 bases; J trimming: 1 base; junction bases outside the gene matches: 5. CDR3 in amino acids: CASSADRGQGTDTQYF. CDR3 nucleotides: TGTGCCAGCAGTGCCGACAGGGGGCAGGGCACAGATACGCAGTATTTT.

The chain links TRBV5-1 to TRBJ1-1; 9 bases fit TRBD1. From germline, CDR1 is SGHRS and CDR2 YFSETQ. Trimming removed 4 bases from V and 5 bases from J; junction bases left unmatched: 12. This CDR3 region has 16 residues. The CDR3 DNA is TGCGCCAGCAGCCTCGGGACAGGGACCGATCTAACTGAAGCTTTCTTT. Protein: CASSLGTGTDLTEAFF.

The CDR3 is CASSRDRGRDEKLFF. The CDR3 bases are TGTGCCAGCAGTCGGGACAGGGGGCGGGATGAAAAACTGTTTTTT. The chain joins TRBV28 to TRBJ1-4, with 12 positions matching TRBD1. This CDR3 has 15 residues. Per the germline V gene, CDR1 is MDHEN and CDR2 is SYDVKM. Trimming cost V 5 bases and J 6 bases; bases outside gene matches: 4.

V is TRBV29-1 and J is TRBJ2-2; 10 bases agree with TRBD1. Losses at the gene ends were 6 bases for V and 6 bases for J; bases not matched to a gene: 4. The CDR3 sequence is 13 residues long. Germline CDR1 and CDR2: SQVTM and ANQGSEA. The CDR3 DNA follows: TGCAGCGTGCGACAGGGGGCCGCCGGGGAGCTGTTTTTT. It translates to CSVRQGAAGELFF.

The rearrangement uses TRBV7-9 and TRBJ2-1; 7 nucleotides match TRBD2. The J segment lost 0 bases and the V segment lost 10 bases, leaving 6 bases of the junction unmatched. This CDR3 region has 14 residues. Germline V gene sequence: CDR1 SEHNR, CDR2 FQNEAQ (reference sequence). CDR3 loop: CATDRLASYNEQFF. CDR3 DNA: TGTGCCACCGATCGACTAGCCTCCTACAATGAGCAGTTCTTC. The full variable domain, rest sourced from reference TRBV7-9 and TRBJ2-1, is DTGVSQNPRHKITKRGQNVTFRCDPISEHNRLYWYRQTLGQGPEFLTYFQNEAQLEKSRLLSDRFSAERPKGSFSTLEIQRTEQGDSAMYLCATDRLASYNEQFFGPGTRLTVL.

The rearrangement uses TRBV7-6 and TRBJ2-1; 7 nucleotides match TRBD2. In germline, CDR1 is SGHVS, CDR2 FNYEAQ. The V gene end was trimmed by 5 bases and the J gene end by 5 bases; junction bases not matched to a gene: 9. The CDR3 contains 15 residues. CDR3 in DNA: TGTGCCAGCAGCCCCGGACTAGATGGCCACAATGAGCAGTTCTTC. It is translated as CASSPGLDGHNEQFF.

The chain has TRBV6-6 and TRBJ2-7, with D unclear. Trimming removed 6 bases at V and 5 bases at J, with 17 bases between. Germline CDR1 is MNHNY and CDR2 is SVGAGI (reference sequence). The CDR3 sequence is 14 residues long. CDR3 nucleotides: TGTGCCAGCAGGGCCCCTTTGACGGGTGACGAGCAGTACTTC. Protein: CASRAPLTGDEQYF.